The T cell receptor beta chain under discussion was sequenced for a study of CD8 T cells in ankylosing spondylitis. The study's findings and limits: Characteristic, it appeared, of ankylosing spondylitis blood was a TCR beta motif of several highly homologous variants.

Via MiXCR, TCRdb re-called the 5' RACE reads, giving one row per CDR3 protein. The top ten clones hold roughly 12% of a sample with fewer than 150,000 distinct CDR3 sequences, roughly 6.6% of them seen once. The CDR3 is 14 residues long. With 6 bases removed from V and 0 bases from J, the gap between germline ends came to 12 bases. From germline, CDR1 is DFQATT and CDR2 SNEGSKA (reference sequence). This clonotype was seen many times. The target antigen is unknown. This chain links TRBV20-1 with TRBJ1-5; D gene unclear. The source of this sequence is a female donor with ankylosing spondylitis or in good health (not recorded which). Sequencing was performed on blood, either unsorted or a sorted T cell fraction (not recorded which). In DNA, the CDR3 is TGCAGTGCCGCGCTAGTCTCTAGCAATCAGCCCCAGCATTTT. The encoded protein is CSAALVSSNQPQHF.